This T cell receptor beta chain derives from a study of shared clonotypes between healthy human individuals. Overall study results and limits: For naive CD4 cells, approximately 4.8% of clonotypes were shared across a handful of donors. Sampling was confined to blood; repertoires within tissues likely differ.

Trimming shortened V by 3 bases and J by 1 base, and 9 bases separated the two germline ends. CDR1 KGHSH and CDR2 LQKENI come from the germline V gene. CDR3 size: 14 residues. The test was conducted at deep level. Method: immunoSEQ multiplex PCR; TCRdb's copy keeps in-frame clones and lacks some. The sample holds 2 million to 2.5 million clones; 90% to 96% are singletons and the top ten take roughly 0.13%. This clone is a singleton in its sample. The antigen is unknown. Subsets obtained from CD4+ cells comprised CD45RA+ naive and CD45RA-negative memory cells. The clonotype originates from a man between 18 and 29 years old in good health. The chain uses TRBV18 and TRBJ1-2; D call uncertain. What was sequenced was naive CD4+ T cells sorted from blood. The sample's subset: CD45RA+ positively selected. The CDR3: CASSPGKINYGYTF. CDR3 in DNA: TGTGCCAGCTCACCTGGAAAAATTAACTATGGCTACACCTTC.